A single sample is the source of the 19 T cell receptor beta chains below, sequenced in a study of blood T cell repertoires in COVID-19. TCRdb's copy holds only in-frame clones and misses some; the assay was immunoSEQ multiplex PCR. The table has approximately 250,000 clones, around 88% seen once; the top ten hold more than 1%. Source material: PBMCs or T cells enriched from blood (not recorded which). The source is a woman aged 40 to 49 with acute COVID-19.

CDR3 region: CASSSLERGYYGYTF. The CDR3 bases are TGTGCCAGCAGCTCGTTAGAGCGGGGCTACTATGGCTACACCTTC. The chain combines TRBV7-6 with TRBJ1-2; D possibly corresponds to TRBD1 (5 bases). V shed 4 bases and J shed 3 bases, with 15 bases lying between them. This CDR3 is built from 15 residues. Germline V CDR1 and CDR2: SGHVS, FNYEAQ. Variable domain in full (rest from reference TRBV7-6 and TRBJ1-2): GAGVSQSPRYKVTKRGQDVALRCDPISGHVSLYWYRQALGQGPEFLTYFNYEAQQDKSGLPNDRFSAERPEGSISTLTIQRTEQRDSAMYRCASSSLERGYYGYTFGSGTRLTVV.

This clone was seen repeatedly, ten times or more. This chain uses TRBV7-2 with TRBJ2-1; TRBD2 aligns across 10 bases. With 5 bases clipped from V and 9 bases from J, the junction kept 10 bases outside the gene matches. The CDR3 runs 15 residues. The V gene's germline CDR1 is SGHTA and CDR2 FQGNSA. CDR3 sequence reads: CASSNIAGGHTEQFF. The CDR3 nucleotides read TGTGCCAGCAGCAATATAGCGGGAGGACACACTGAGCAGTTCTTC.

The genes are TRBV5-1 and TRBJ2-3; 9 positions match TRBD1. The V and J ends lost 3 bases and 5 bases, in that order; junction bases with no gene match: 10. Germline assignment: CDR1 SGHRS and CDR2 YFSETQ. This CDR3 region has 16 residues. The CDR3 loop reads CASSSSGQGSLDTQYF. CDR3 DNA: TGCGCCAGCAGCTCGTCGGGACAGGGCTCCCTAGATACGCAGTATTTT.

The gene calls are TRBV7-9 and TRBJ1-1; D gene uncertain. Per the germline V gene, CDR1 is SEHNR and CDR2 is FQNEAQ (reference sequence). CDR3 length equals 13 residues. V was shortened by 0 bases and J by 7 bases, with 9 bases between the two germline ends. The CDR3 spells CASSLAWTVEAFF. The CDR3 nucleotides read TGTGCCAGCAGCTTAGCCTGGACTGTTGAAGCTTTCTTT.

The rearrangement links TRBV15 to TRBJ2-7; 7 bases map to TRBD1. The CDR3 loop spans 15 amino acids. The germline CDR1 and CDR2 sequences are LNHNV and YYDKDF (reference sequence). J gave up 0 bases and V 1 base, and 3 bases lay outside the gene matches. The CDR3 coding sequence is TGTGCCACCAGCAGAGGGACAGGTAGCTCCTACGAGCAGTACTTC. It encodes CATSRGTGSSYEQYF.

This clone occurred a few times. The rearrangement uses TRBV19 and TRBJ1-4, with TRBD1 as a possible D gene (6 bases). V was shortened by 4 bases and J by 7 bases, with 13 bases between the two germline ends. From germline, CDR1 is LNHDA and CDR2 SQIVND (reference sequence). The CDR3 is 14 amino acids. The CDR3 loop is CASSRGQRSEKLFF. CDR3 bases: TGTGCCAGTAGTAGAGGACAGCGGAGTGAAAAACTGTTTTTT. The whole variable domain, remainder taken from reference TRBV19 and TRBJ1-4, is DGGITQSPKYLFRKEGQNVTLSCEQNLNHDAMYWYRQDPGQGLRLIYYSQIVNDFQKGDIAEGYSVSREKKESFPLTVTSAQKNPTAFYLCASSRGQRSEKLFFGSGTQLSVL.

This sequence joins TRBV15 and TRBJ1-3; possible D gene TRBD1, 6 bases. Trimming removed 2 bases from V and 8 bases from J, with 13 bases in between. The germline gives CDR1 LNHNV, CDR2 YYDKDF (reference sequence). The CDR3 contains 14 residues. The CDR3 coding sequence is TGTGCCACCAGCAGACAGGGGCTGGTGGACACCATATATTTT. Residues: CATSRQGLVDTIYF.

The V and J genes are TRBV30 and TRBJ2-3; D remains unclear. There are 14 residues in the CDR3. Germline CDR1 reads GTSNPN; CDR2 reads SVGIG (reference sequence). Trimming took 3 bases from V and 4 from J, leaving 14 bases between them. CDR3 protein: CAWSVLQTADTQYF. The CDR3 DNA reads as TGTGCCTGGAGCGTTCTCCAAACGGCAGATACGCAGTATTTT.

The CDR3 DNA reads TGTGCCAGCAGCGCCCGGACAGCCTTCGGGGAAAAACTGTTTTTT. It yields the protein CASSARTAFGEKLFF. The chain couples TRBV7-6 to TRBJ1-4, with a possible D match to TRBD1 (6 bases). The CDR3 sequence is 15 residues long. Between the trimmed V and J ends, which lost 5 bases and 8 bases, there was a span of 18 bases. Germline V gene data show CDR1 as SGHVS and CDR2 as FNYEAQ.

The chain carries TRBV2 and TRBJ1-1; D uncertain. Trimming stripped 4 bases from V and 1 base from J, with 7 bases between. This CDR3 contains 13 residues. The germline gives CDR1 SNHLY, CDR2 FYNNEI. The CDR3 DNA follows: TGTGCCAGCAGTGGGGAGAGGAACACTGAAGCTTTCTTT. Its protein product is CASSGERNTEAFF.

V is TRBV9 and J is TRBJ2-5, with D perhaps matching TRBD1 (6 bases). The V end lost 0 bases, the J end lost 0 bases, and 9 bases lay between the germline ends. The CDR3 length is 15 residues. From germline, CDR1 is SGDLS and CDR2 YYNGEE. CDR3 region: CASSVGGHHQETQYF. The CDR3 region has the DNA TGTGCCAGCAGCGTAGGGGGACACCACCAAGAGACCCAGTACTTC. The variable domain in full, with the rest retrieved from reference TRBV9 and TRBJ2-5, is DSGVTQTPKHLITATGQRVTLRCSPRSGDLSVYWYQQSLDQGLQFLIQYYNGEERAKGNILERFSAQQFPDLHSELNLSSLELGDSALYFCASSVGGHHQETQYFGPGTRLLVL.

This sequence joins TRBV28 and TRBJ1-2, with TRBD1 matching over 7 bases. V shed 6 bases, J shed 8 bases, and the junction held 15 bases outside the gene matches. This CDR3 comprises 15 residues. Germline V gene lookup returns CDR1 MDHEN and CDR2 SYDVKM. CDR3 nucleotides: TGTGCCAGCAGGGTACCAGGGGGTGCCGGGGAGGGCTACACCTTC. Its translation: CASRVPGGAGEGYTF.

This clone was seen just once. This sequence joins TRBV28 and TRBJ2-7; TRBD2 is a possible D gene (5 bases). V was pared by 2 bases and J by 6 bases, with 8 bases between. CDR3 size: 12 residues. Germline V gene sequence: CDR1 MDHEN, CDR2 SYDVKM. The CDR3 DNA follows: TGTGCCAGCAGTTTAAGCGGAGCCGAGCAGTACTTC. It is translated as CASSLSGAEQYF.

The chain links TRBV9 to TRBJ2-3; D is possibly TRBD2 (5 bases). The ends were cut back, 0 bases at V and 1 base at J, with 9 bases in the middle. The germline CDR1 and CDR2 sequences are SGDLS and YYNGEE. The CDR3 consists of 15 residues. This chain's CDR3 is CASSVVGAGTDTQYF. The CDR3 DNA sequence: TGTGCCAGCAGCGTAGTGGGAGCGGGCACAGATACGCAGTATTTT.

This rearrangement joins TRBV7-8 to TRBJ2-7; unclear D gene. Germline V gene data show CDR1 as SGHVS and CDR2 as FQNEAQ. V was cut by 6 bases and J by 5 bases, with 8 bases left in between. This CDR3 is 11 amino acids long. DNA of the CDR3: TGTGCCAGCAGTCTGACACACGAGCAGTACTTC. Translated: CASSLTHEQYF.

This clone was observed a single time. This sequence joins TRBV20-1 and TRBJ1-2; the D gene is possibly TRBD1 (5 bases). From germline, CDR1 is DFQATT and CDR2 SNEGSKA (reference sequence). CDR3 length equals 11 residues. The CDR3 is CVRGGPYGYTF. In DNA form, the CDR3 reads TGCGTACGGGGGGGTCCCTATGGCTACACCTTC.

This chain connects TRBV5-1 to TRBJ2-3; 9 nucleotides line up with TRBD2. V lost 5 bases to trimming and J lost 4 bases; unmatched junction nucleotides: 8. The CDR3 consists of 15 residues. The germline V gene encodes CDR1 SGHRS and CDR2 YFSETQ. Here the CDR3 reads CASRISGRVADTQYF. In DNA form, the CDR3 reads TGCGCCAGCAGGATTAGCGGGAGAGTTGCAGATACGCAGTATTTT. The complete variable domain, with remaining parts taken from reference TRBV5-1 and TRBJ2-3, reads KAGVTQTPRYLIKTRGQQVTLSCSPISGHRSVSWYQQTPGQGLQFLFEYFSETQRNKGNFPGRFSGRQFSNSRSEMNVSTLELGDSALYLCASRISGRVADTQYFGPGTRLTVL.

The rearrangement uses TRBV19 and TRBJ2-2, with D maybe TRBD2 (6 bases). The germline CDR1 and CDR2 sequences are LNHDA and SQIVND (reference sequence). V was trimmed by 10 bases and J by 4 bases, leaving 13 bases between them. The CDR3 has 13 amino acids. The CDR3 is CATPGEFTGELFF. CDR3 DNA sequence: TGTGCCACCCCGGGGGAATTCACCGGGGAGCTGTTTTTT.

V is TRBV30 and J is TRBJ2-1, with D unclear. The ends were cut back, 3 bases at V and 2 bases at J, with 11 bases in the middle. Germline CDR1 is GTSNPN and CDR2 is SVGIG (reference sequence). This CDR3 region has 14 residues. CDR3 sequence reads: CAWSPYQPYNEQFF. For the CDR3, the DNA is TGTGCCTGGAGCCCCTACCAACCCTACAATGAGCAGTTCTTC.